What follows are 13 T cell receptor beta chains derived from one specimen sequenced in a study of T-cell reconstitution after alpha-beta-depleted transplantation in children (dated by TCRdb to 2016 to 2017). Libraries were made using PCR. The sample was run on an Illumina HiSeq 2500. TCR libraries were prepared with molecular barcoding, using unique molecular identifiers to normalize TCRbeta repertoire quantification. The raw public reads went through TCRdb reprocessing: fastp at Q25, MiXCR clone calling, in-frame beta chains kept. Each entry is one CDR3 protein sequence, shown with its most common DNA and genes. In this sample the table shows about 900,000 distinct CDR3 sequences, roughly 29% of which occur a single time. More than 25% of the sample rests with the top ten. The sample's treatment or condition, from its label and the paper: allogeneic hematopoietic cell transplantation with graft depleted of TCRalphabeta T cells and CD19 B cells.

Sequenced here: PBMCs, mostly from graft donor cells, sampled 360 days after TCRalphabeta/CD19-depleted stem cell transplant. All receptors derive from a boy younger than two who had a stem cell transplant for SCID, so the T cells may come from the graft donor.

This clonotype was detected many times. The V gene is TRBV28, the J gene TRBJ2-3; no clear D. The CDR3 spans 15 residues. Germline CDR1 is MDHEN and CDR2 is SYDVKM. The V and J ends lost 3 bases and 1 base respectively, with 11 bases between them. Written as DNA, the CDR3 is TGTGCCAGCAGTTTTGTCCAGACTCGCACAGATACGCAGTATTTT. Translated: CASSFVQTRTDTQYF.

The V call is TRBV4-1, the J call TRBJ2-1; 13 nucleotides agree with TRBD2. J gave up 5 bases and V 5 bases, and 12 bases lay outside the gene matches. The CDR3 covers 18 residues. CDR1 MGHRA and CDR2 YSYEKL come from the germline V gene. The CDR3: CASSLGLAGRRGDNEQFF. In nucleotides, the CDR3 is TGCGCCAGCAGCTTGGGACTAGCGGGGAGGCGAGGGGACAATGAGCAGTTCTTC.

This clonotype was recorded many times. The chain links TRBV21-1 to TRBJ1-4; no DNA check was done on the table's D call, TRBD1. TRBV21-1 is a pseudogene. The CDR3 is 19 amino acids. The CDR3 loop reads CASSTPPQGRSARNEKLFF. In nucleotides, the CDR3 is TGTGCCAGCAGCACCCCCCCACAGGGTAGATCGGCGAGGAATGAAAAACTGTTTTTT.

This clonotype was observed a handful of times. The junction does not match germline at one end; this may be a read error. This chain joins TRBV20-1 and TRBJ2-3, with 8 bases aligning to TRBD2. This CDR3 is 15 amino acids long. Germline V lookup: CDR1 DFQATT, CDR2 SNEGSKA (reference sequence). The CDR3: CSARAGLVSADTQYF. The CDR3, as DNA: TGCAGCGCTAGAGCGGGACTAGTGTCAGCAGATACGCAGTATTTT.

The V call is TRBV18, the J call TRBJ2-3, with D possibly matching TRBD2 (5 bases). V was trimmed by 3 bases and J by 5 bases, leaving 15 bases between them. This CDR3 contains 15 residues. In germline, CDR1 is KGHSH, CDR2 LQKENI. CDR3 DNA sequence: TGTGCCAGCTCACCCCTGGTCCTCGCGGGAGATACGCAGTATTTT. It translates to CASSPLVLAGDTQYF.

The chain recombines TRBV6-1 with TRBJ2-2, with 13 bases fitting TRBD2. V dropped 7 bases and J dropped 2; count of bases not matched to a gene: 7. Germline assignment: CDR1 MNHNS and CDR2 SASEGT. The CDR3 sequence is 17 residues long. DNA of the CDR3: TGTGCCAGCATCCTTGGACTAGCGGGAGACAACACCGGGGAGCTGTTTTTT. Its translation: CASILGLAGDNTGELFF.

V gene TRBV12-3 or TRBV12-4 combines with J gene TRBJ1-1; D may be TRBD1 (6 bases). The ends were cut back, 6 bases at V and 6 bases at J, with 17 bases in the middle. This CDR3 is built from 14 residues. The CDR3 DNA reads TGTGCCAGCAGCCCCCGACTGAGGGGGGCTGAAGCTTTCTTT. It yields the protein CASSPRLRGAEAFF.

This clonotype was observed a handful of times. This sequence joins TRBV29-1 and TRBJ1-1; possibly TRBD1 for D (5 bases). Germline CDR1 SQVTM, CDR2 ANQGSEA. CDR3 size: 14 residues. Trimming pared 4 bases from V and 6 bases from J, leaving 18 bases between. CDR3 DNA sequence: TGCAGCGTTGCCGAAGGGACGGGGGGTCCTGAAGCTTTCTTT. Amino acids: CSVAEGTGGPEAFF.

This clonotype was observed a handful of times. The CDR3 nucleotides are TGTGCCACCAGCAGGGGCCCGGGGTTCGGGGCCCTCACAGATACGCAGTATTTT. Protein product: CATSRGPGFGALTDTQYF. V gene TRBV15 combines with J gene TRBJ2-3, with D possibly being TRBD1 or TRBD2 (5 bases each). This CDR3 is built from 18 residues. Germline V CDR1 and CDR2: LNHNV, YYDKDF (reference sequence). V was shortened by 3 bases and J by 2 bases, with 21 bases between the two germline ends.

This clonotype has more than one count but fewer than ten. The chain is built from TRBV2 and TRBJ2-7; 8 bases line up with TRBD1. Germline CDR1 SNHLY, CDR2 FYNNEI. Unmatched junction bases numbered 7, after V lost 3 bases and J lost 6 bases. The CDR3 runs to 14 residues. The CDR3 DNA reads TGTGCCAGCAGTGACAGACAGGGGCCCGGCGAGCAGTACTTC. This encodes CASSDRQGPGEQYF.

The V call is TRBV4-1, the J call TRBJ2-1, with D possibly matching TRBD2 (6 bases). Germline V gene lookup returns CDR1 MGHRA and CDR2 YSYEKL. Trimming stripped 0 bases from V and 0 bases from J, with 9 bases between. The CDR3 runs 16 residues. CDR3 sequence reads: CASSQESGSSYNEQFF. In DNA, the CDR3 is TGCGCCAGCAGCCAAGAGTCCGGGAGCTCCTACAATGAGCAGTTCTTC.

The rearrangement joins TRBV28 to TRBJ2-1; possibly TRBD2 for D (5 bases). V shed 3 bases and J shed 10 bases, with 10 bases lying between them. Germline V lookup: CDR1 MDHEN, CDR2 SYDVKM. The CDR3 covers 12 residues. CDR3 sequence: CASSFGVWEQFF. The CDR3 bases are TGTGCCAGCAGTTTCGGGGTATGGGAGCAGTTCTTC.

The CDR3 nucleotides are TGTGCCAGCAGCGGGATGGGGACGGGGAACACTGAAGCTTTCTTT. This gives the protein CASSGMGTGNTEAFF. The V and J genes are TRBV5-6 and TRBJ1-1, with TRBD1 as a possible D gene (5 bases). V was cut by 4 bases and J by 1 base, with 14 bases left in between. The CDR3 is 15 residues long. The V gene's germline CDR1 is SGHDT and CDR2 YYEEEE.